One and the same sample provided the 20 T cell receptor beta chains below, sequenced in a study of persistence of HIV-infected CD4 T cells. The antigens these receptors bind are not known. The stimulus was lysate of CMV-infected fibroblasts, roughly 10 ug/mL. Responding CD4+ T cells were sorted by upregulation of both CD40 ligand and CD69. This was the immunoSEQ version 4 assay in survey mode. Assay used: immunoSEQ multiplex PCR; TCRdb lists only in-frame clones, some missing. Among 15,000 to 25,000 clones, 75% to 80% were seen once, and the ten largest hold roughly 7%. This sample comprised CD4+ T cells sorted from PBMCs after approximately 19-hour stimulation, obtained from a patient who received antiretroviral therapy. The receptors were gathered from an adult man with HIV who was CMV-seropositive.

The chain combines TRBV10-1 with TRBJ2-1, with 8 bases matching TRBD2. Germline CDR1 reads WNHNN; CDR2 reads SYGVQD (reference sequence). The CDR3 is made up of 16 amino acids. V lost 5 bases and J lost 3; bases outside the gene matches: 9. CDR3 in amino acids: CASSTRRGALYNEQFF. CDR3 nucleotides: TGCGCCAGCAGTACGCGGCGGGGGGCCCTCTACAATGAGCAGTTCTTC.

The chain links TRBV5-1 to TRBJ1-5; the D is unclear. This CDR3 is built from 14 residues. Germline V lookup: CDR1 SGHRS, CDR2 YFSETQ. V shed 0 bases and J shed 0 bases, with 4 bases lying between them. DNA for the CDR3: TGCGCCAGCAGCTTGGACGGTAGCAATCAGCCCCAGCATTTT. Translated, it gives CASSLDGSNQPQHF.

J is TRBJ2-1 and V is TRBV5-6, with 8 bases identical to TRBD1. Germline CDR1 SGHDT, CDR2 YYEEEE. Trimming cost V 4 bases and J 8 bases; bases outside gene matches: 8. CDR3 length: 14 residues. This CDR3 is CASSVSGTGYEQFF. The CDR3 bases are TGTGCCAGCAGCGTATCTGGGACAGGCTATGAGCAGTTCTTC.

This chain connects TRBV28 to TRBJ2-7, with D possibly TRBD1 on 8 matching bases. Trimming took off 8 bases at V and 1 base at J, with 15 bases between the two ends. The CDR3 covers 14 residues. Germline CDR1 reads MDHEN; CDR2 reads SYDVKM. The CDR3 region has the DNA TGTGCCAGCTTTGACAGGGGAGGGTCCTACGAGCAGTACTTC. Amino acids: CASFDRGGSYEQYF.

By share of the sample, this clone is medium-sized. V gene TRBV14 combines with J gene TRBJ1-2; D unclear. The germline CDR1 and CDR2 sequences are SGHDN and FVKESK. Between the trimmed V and J ends, which lost 5 bases and 4 bases, there was a span of 20 bases. The CDR3 extends over 16 amino acids. For the CDR3, the DNA is TGTGCCAGCAGCATGACTACCGCCACCGTGGGCTATGGCTACACCTTC. Its protein is CASSMTTATVGYGYTF.

The gene calls are TRBV6-5 and TRBJ2-2, with TRBD1 matching 9 bases. CDR3 size: 14 residues. Germline loops: CDR1 MNHEY, CDR2 SVGAGI. The V segment lost 6 bases and the J segment 7 bases; nucleotides outside the gene matches: 6. The CDR3 loop reads CASRVTGGSGELFF. The DNA of the CDR3 is TGTGCCAGCAGGGTGACAGGGGGGAGCGGGGAGCTGTTTTTT.

The rearrangement links TRBV13 to TRBJ1-4, with 8 bases aligning to TRBD1. Trimming took 6 bases from V and 11 from J; bases not matched to a gene: 5. This CDR3 contains 12 residues. In germline, CDR1 is PRHDT, CDR2 FYEKMQ (reference sequence). CDR3 sequence reads: CASSSNRGKLFF. DNA for the CDR3: TGTGCCAGCAGTTCCAACAGGGGGAAACTGTTTTTT.

In this sample, this clone turned up once. This chain connects TRBV6-5 to TRBJ1-6, with 7 bases identical to TRBD1. Germline V gives CDR1 MNHEY, CDR2 SVGAGI. V lost 5 bases to trimming and J lost 6 bases; unmatched junction nucleotides: 7. The CDR3 has 15 residues. In nucleotides, the CDR3 is TGTGCCAGCAGTCCCCCGGGACAGCTTAATTCACCCCTCCACTTT. It specifies CASSPPGQLNSPLHF.

This clone has more than one count but fewer than ten. The chain couples TRBV14 to TRBJ1-3; no firm D call. Germline V gene sequence: CDR1 SGHDN, CDR2 FVKESK. Trimming took off 8 bases at V and 2 bases at J, with 10 bases between the two ends. The CDR3 sequence is 13 residues long. The CDR3 here is CASGRAAGNTIYF. CDR3 in DNA: TGTGCCAGCGGCCGGGCAGCTGGAAACACCATATATTTT.

This clone was seen only a few times. The gene calls are TRBV18 and TRBJ2-7, with 7 bases aligning to TRBD2. CDR1 is KGHSH, CDR2 LQKENI, per germline. With 4 bases clipped from V and 2 bases from J, the junction kept 8 bases outside the gene matches. The CDR3 extends over 15 amino acids. The CDR3 protein is CASSLSGAPPYEQYF. Written as DNA, the CDR3 is TGTGCCAGCTCACTAAGCGGGGCGCCCCCCTACGAGCAGTACTTC.

This clone was recorded a few times. The J gene is TRBJ2-7, the V gene TRBV2, with D uncertain. V was pared by 3 bases and J by 3 bases, with 9 bases between. The CDR3 has 13 amino acids. Germline CDR1 reads SNHLY; CDR2 reads FYNNEI. CDR3 loop: CASSDSTGYEQYF. As DNA, the CDR3 is TGTGCCAGCAGTGATTCCACGGGCTACGAGCAGTACTTC.

The chain couples TRBV5-4 to TRBJ1-6, with D tentatively TRBD1 (6 bases). CDR3 length equals 15 residues. The germline CDR1 and CDR2 sequences are SGHNT and YYREEE (reference sequence). V was clipped by 3 bases and J by 10 bases, with 17 bases between them. CDR3 nucleotides: TGTGCCAGCAGCTCCCCCGATGGCAGGGGATCACCCCTCCACTTT. Encoded protein: CASSSPDGRGSPLHF.

This rearrangement joins TRBV13 to TRBJ2-3; the D gene is possibly TRBD1 (6 bases). V lost 3 bases and J 0 bases, leaving 25 bases between the germline ends. The CDR3 length is 20 residues. Germline V gives CDR1 PRHDT, CDR2 FYEKMQ (reference sequence). CDR3 sequence reads: CASSFSTGPARYTSTDTQYF. The CDR3 DNA is TGTGCCAGCAGCTTCTCGACAGGACCCGCACGATACACTAGCACAGATACGCAGTATTTT.

The chain employs TRBV7-2 and TRBJ2-7; TRBD1 might be the D (5 bases). Germline loops: CDR1 SGHTA, CDR2 FQGNSA. Trimming cost V 4 bases and J 2 bases, with 15 bases left between them. The CDR3 length is 15 residues. CDR3 DNA: TGTGCCAGCAGCTCGACAGTGCAGTCCACCTACGAGCAGTACTTC. It yields the protein CASSSTVQSTYEQYF.

This sequence joins TRBV7-3 and TRBJ2-2; 12 nucleotides agree with TRBD2. J gave up 8 bases and V 5 bases, and 9 bases lay outside the gene matches. The CDR3 sequence is 16 residues long. Germline loops: CDR1 SGHTA, CDR2 FQGTGA. The CDR3 region has the DNA TGTGCCAGCAGCCTGACTAGCGGGGGAGGTGCAGGGGAGCTGTTTTTT. The encoded protein is CASSLTSGGGAGELFF.

The chain joins TRBV2 to TRBJ1-2, with TRBD1 identical over 9 bases. CDR1 and CDR2 from the germline V gene are SNHLY and FYNNEI. The CDR3 extends over 17 amino acids. Germline trimming cut 3 bases from V and 1 base from J; bases unmatched to any gene: 9. Here the CDR3 DNA reads TGTGCCAGCAGTGATTCTACAGGGGGCACCTTTAACTATGGCTACACCTTC. Amino acids: CASSDSTGGTFNYGYTF.

This rearrangement joins TRBV19 to TRBJ1-1, with 7 bases lining up with TRBD1. With V trimmed by 4 bases and J by 0 bases, 5 bases remained unmatched. This CDR3 comprises 15 residues. The V gene's germline CDR1 is LNHDA and CDR2 SQIVND (reference sequence). CDR3 DNA sequence: TGTGCCAGTAGTAACTGGGACAGTTTGAACACTGAAGCTTTCTTT. Encoded protein: CASSNWDSLNTEAFF.

V and J are TRBV28 and TRBJ1-6; 7 bases match TRBD1. The CDR3 loop spans 14 amino acids. CDR1 MDHEN and CDR2 SYDVKM come from the germline V gene. J lost 8 bases, V lost 10 bases, and 11 bases had no gene match. Written as DNA, the CDR3 is TGTGCCACCGTCGAGACAGGGCTGGATTCACCCCTCCACTTT. As protein: CATVETGLDSPLHF.

The J gene is TRBJ1-4, the V gene TRBV28; D may be TRBD1 (6 bases). The CDR3 is 15 amino acids. The V and J ends lost 2 bases and 10 bases respectively, with 17 bases between them. In germline, CDR1 is MDHEN, CDR2 SYDVKM. CDR3 sequence (DNA): TGTGCCAGCAGTTTAGGGGGGGGGCTCTTCGGAAAACTGTTTTTT. Its translation is CASSLGGGLFGKLFF.

This clone came up once. The genes are TRBV18 and TRBJ2-2; D tentatively fits TRBD1 or TRBD2 (6 bases each). V was pared by 0 bases and J by 0 bases, with 8 bases between. Germline CDR1 KGHSH, CDR2 LQKENI. The CDR3 contains 16 residues. The chain's CDR3 is CASSPPGGSNTGELFF. CDR3 nucleotide sequence: TGTGCCAGCTCACCACCGGGGGGCTCGAACACCGGGGAGCTGTTTTTT.